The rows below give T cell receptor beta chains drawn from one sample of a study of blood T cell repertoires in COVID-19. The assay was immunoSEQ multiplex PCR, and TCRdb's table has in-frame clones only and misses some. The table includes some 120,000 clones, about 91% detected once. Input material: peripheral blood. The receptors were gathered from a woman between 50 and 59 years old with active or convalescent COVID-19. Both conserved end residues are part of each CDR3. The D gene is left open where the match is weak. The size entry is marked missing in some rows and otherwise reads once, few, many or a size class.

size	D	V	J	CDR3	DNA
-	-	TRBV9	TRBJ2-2	CASSLQGKGELFF	TGTGCCAGCAGCCTACAGGGAAAAGGGGAGCTGTTTTTT
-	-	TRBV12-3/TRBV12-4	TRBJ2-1	CASSSPGYNEQFF	TGTGCCAGCAGTTCCCCGGGATACAATGAGCAGTTCTTC
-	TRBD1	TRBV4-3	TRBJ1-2	CASSQGQGGYGYTF	TGCGCCAGCAGCCAGGGACAGGGCGGCTATGGCTACACCTTC
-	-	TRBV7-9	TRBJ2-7	CASSLASTGRDEQYF	TGTGCCAGCAGCTTGGCCTCGACAGGCCGTGACGAGCAGTACTTC
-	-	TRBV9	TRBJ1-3	CASSRGGENTIYF	TGTGCCAGCAGCCGAGGGGGAGAAAACACCATATATTTT
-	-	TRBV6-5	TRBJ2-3	CASSYTLDSTDTQYF	TGTGCCAGCAGTTACACTCTCGATAGCACAGATACGCAGTATTTT
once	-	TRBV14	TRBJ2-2	CASSQVVTGELFF	TGTGCCAGCAGCCAAGTCGTCACCGGGGAGCTGTTTTTT
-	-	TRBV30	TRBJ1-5	CAWSVLGGGGTQHF	TGTGCCTGGAGTGTACTTGGAGGAGGTGGGACCCAGCATTTT
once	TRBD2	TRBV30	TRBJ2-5	CAWTRLAGPQETQYF	TGTGCCTGGACGAGGCTAGCGGGGCCCCAAGAGACCCAGTACTTC
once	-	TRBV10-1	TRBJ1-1	CASRDRKNTEAFF	TGCGCCAGCAGAGACAGGAAGAACACTGAAGCTTTCTTT
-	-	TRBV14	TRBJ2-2	CASSQENRFRLQRNTGELFF	TGTGCCAGCAGCCAAGAGAATCGGTTTAGACTACAGCGGAACACCGGGGAGCTGTTTTTT
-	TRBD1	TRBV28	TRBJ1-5	CASSSGQNNQPQHF	TGTGCCAGCAGTTCGGGACAGAACAATCAGCCCCAGCATTTT
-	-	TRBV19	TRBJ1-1	CASSTDTGISFF	TGTGCCAGTAGTACAGACACAGGGATCTCCTTCTTT
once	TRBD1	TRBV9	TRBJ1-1	CASSVLGTGNTEAFF	TGTGCCAGCAGCGTATTAGGGACAGGGAACACTGAAGCTTTCTTT
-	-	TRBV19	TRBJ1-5	CASRIVDSYNQPQHF	TGTGCCAGTAGGATAGTCGACAGTTATAATCAGCCCCAGCATTTT
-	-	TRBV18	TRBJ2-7	CASSPPGGGPHTYEQYF	TGTGCCAGCTCACCACCGGGGGGAGGCCCCCATACCTACGAGCAGTACTTC
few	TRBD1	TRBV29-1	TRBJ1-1	CSVRDRGGEAFF	TGCAGCGTCAGGGACAGGGGAGGGGAAGCTTTCTTT
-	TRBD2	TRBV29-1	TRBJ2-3	CSVDGVAGVGSGTDTQYF	TGCAGCGTTGATGGGGTAGCGGGAGTGGGTTCTGGCACAGATACGCAGTATTTT
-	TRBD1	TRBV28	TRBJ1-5	CASSPGTGGQPQHF	TGTGCCAGCAGTCCCGGGACAGGGGGACAGCCCCAGCATTTT
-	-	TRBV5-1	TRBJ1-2	CASSTLQGGHGYTF	TGCGCCAGCAGCACTCTCCAGGGAGGTCATGGCTACACCTTC
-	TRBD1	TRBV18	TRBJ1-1	CASSQGQANTEAFF	TGTGCCAGCTCCCAGGGACAGGCGAACACTGAAGCTTTCTTT
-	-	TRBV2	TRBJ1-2	CASRVGAGSGYTF	TGTGCCAGCAGAGTTGGGGCGGGGAGCGGCTACACCTTC
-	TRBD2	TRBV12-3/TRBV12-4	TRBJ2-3	CASSRGSGNSQYF	TGTGCCAGCAGTCGGGGTAGCGGGAACTCGCAGTATTTT
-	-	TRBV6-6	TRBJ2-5	CATRARERETQYF	TGTGCCACCCGGGCCCGGGAGAGAGAGACCCAGTACTTC
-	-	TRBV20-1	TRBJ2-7	CSASFSLYEQYF	TGCAGTGCTAGTTTTAGCCTCTACGAGCAGTACTTC
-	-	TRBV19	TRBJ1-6	CASSITVSSPLHF	TGTGCCAGTAGTATTACTGTCTCTTCACCCCTCCACTTT
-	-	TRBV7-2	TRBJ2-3	CASSPRQPDTQYF	TGTGCCAGCAGTCCTAGACAGCCAGATACGCAGTATTTT
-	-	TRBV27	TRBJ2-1	CASSYGQGSFNEQFF	TGTGCCAGCAGTTACGGGCAGGGCTCGTTCAATGAGCAGTTCTTC
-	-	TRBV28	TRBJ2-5	CASSFVAAEETQYF	TGTGCCAGCAGTTTTGTAGCGGCGGAAGAGACCCAGTACTTC
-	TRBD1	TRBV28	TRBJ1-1	CASEPTNRGYTEAFF	TGTGCCAGCGAGCCGACGAACAGGGGGTACACTGAAGCTTTCTTT
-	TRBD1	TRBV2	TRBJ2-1	CATQIEDRVDEQFF	TGTGCCACCCAAATTGAAGACAGGGTGGATGAGCAGTTCTTC
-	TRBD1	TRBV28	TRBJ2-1	CASRLPGQGIYNEQFF	TGTGCCAGCAGGCTGCCGGGACAGGGCATATACAATGAGCAGTTCTTC
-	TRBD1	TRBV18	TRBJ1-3	CASSPWTGDSGNTIYF	TGTGCCAGCTCACCGTGGACAGGAGACTCTGGAAACACCATATATTTT
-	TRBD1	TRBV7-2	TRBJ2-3	CASSPRQGGIGTQYF	TGTGCCAGCAGCCCTCGACAGGGGGGGATTGGTACGCAGTATTTT
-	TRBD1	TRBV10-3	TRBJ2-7	CAIRTGTGTYEQYF	TGTGCCATCAGGACCGGGACAGGGACCTACGAGCAGTACTTC
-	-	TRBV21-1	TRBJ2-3	CASSKASLARDTQYF	TGTGCCAGCAGCAAAGCGAGTCTAGCGCGGGATACGCAGTATTTT